The T cell receptor (beta chain) described here comes from a study of a mutant IDH1 vaccine in newly diagnosed glioma. Study-level information: Patients began vaccination 4-6 weeks after radiotherapy alone, or with temozolomide cycles.

This clone was found once. No antigen is known for it. The time point is: week 11, during vaccination. Alongside topical imiquimod, each dose of vaccine comprised 300 ug of mutant IDH1 20-mer peptide. The V gene's germline CDR1 is MDHEN and CDR2 SYDVKM. This CDR3 has 14 residues. Trimming pared 6 bases from V and 5 bases from J, leaving 16 bases between. Using immunoSEQ multiplex PCR, the repertoire was profiled, and TCRdb retains in-frame clones only, with some absent. There are tens of thousands of clones in the sample; 84% occur only once, and about 3.8% lies in the top ten. V gene TRBV28 combines with J gene TRBJ2-5; possibly TRBD1 or TRBD2 for D (5 bases each). The source was PBMCs, collected from a glioma patient whose treatment included an IDH1 peptide vaccine. This clonotype was sampled from a man aged 25-45 years with glioma. The DNA of the CDR3 is TGTGCCAGCAGAAGCGGTTGGCAGGGCGAGACCCAGTACTTC. Amino acid sequence: CASRSGWQGETQYF.